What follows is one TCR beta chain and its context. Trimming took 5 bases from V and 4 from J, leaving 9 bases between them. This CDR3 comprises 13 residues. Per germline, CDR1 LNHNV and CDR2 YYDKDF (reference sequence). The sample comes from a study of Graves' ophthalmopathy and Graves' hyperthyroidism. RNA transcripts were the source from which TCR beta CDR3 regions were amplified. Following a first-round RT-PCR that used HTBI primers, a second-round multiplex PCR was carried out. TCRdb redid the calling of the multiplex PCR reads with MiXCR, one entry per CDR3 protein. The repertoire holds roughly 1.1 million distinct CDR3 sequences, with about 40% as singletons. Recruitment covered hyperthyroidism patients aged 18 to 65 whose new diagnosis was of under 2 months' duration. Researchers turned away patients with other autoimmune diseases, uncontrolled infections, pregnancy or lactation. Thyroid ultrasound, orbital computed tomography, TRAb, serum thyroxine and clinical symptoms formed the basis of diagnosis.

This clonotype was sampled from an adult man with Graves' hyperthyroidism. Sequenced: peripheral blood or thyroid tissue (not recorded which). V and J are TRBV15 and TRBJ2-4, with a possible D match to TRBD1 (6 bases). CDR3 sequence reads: CATSEDSKNIQYF. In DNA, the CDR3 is TGTGCCACCAGCGAGGACAGTAAAAACATTCAGTACTTC.